This T cell receptor (beta chain) was obtained from a study of T-cell reconstitution after alpha-beta-depleted transplantation in children. The CDR3 consists of 18 residues. Trimming removed 4 bases from V and 2 bases from J; junction bases left unmatched: 17. Germline V CDR1 and CDR2: SGHRS, YFSETQ. The authors prepared the TCRbeta library with unique molecular identifiers. TCRdb redid the calling of the PCR reads with MiXCR, one entry per CDR3 protein. The sample includes approximately 340,000 distinct CDR3 sequences, 10% to 13% of them seen just once. The chain is built from TRBV5-1 and TRBJ2-5; TRBD1 aligns across 7 bases. This sequence was found in a human donor who donated a stem cell graft to a child with acute lymphoblastic leukemia. The starting material was PBMCs from the stem cell graft donor, obtained from the stem cell graft. CDR3 sequence (DNA): TGCGCCAGCAGCCACGGACAGGCGCCAAGCACAAGACAAGAGACCCAGTACTTC. Its translation: CASSHGQAPSTRQETQYF.